Following are 2 T cell receptor beta chains from one sample sequenced in a study of T cells after posttransplantation cyclophosphamide. Sequencing was performed with immunoSEQ multiplex PCR; in TCRdb, only in-frame clones are kept and a portion is missing. Of about 6,800 clones detected, about 91% appear once; the ten largest clones hold about 13%. Cyclophosphamide on days +3 and +4 followed busulfan-fludarabine conditioning and a marrow graft. Sequenced here: PBMCs, sampled less than 1,500 days after allogeneic stem cell transplant with posttransplant cyclophosphamide. These receptors originate from a female patient in her fifties who received an allogeneic stem cell transplant from a related donor, was CMV-positive, and had no GVHD. The T cells may come from the graft donor.

The chain combines TRBV2 with TRBJ1-1; D is unclear. This CDR3 spans 15 amino acids. The V end was cut by 0 bases, the J end by 0 bases, with 8 bases between. In germline, CDR1 is SNHLY, CDR2 FYNNEI. The CDR3 nucleotides are TGTGCCAGCAGTGAAGCGCTTCAGGTGAACACTGAAGCTTTCTTT. As protein: CASSEALQVNTEAFF.

The V and J genes are TRBV2 and TRBJ2-2; D perhaps matches TRBD1 (6 bases). This CDR3 comprises 18 residues. Trimming cost V 1 base and J 1 base, with 16 bases left between them. In germline, CDR1 is SNHLY, CDR2 FYNNEI. CDR3 residues: CASSEGRGIGGNTGELFF. The CDR3 DNA follows: TGTGCCAGCAGTGAAGGAAGGGGTATAGGGGGGAACACCGGGGAGCTGTTTTTT.